The source of this T cell receptor (beta chain) is a study of Ad26.COV2.S vaccination and SARS-CoV-2 variants. On the study more broadly: In the study, Ad26.COV2.S was injected intramuscularly once, or twice 56 days apart.

Regarding treatment: over 15 received Ad26.COV2.S at low or high dose, single or two shots; about 5 received placebo; per-sample allocation not given. Repertoires come from day 63 after the first vaccine or placebo injection. Turning to this clone: Its antigen is undetermined.

The method was immunoSEQ multiplex PCR; TCRdb's version includes in-frame clones alone and lacks a portion of them. The sample has approximately 400,000 clones, roughly four fifths seen once; the top ten hold 7% to 9.5%. Points from the study as a whole: Placebo recipients and vaccine recipients were similar in non-spike TCR breadth.

The CDR3 length is 15 residues. Per germline, CDR1 MNHNS and CDR2 SASEGT. The V end lost 3 bases, the J end lost 9 bases, and 18 bases lay between the germline ends. The sequence came from a person aged 18-65 years who received the Ad26.COV2.S COVID-19 vaccine or a placebo. The source was peripheral blood, collected in a trial of Ad26.COV2.S vaccine versus placebo. The rearrangement links TRBV6-1 to TRBJ2-1; possibly TRBD1 or TRBD2 for D (6 bases each). This CDR3 is CASSEGGLSGREQFF. The CDR3 nucleotides are TGTGCCAGCAGTGAGGGGGGCCTCTCAGGCCGTGAGCAGTTCTTC.